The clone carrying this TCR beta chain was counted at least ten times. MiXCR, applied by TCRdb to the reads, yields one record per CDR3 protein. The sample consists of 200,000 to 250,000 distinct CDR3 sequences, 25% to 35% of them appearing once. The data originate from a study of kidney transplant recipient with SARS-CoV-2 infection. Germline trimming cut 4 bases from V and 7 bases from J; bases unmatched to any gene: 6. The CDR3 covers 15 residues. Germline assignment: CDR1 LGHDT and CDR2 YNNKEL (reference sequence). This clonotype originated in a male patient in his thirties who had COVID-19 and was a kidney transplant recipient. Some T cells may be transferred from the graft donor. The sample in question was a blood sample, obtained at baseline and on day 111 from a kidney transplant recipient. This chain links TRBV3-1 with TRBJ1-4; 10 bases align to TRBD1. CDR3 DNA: TGTGCCAGCAGCCCTCGTGGACAGGGGGGTGAAAAACTGTTTTTT. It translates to CASSPRGQGGEKLFF. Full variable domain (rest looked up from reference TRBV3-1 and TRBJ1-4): DTAVSQTPKYLVTQMGNDKSIKCEQNLGHDTMYWYKQDSKKFLKIMFSYNNKELIINETVPNRFSPKSPDKAHLNLHINSLELGDSAVYFCASSPRGQGGEKLFFGSGTQLSVL.